This T cell receptor (beta chain) was documented in a study of CD8+CD57+ T cells in acquired aplastic anemia. Study-level background: On average, sorted CD4+ and CD8+ cells gave approximately 3.1 ug of DNA. Study conclusions and caveats: Patients and controls shared 25 to 30 CD8+ CDR3 sequences.

With 5 bases clipped from V and 8 bases from J, the junction kept 13 bases outside the gene matches. This CDR3 has 17 residues. Germline-derived CDR1 and CDR2 are LGHNA and YSLEER. This clonotype was found many times. As yet, its antigen is unknown. Profiles of TCR beta VDJ and CDR3 were generated from a genomic DNA template. TCRdb processed the reads anew with MiXCR; each CDR3 protein has one entry. The repertoire holds a few hundred thousand distinct CDR3 sequences, roughly 57% seen once, with 29% in the top ten. The genes are TRBV4-3 and TRBJ1-6, with TRBD1 identical over 9 bases. Sequencing was carried out using sorted CD4+, CD8+, or CD8+CD57+ T cells (not recorded which) from PBMCs. This clonotype was sampled from a human donor in good health. The CDR3 spells CASSYTGGAGGDSPLHF. DNA of the CDR3: TGCGCCAGCAGCTACACAGGGGGCGCGGGGGGAGATTCACCCCTCCACTTT.